This T cell receptor beta chain was profiled in a study of graft-versus-host responses after intestinal transplantation. The CDR3 totals 13 residues. This clone was recorded a few times. Its antigen remains unknown. Profiled with immunoSEQ multiplex PCR; TCRdb holds only in-frame clones, not every one. The sample shows 100,000 or so clones, approximately 90% of them seen only once. The source was unstimulated CD4+ T cells sorted from spleen or lymph node cells, collected before intestinal transplant. J is TRBJ1-1 and V is TRBV21-1. TRBV21-1 is recorded as a pseudogene. The clonotype comes from a human donor who received an intestinal transplant. The CDR3: CASSPLWRWVAFF. For the CDR3, the DNA is TGTGCCAGCAGCCCTCTCTGGCGGTGGGTAGCTTTCTTT.